This T cell receptor (beta chain) was observed in a study of cytotoxic CD8 clonotypes in ibrutinib-treated CLL. CDR3 size: 15 residues. CDR1 and CDR2 from the germline V gene are MNHEY and SVGAGI. V shed 6 bases, J shed 5 bases, and the junction held 9 bases outside the gene matches. Here immunoSEQ multiplex PCR was the method, and the copy in TCRdb shows in-frame clones only, minus some. The sample has some 46,000 clones; over 60% are singletons. This specimen was PBMCs, taken after 12 months of ibrutinib treatment. The source of this sequence is a human donor with chronic lymphocytic leukemia. The chain has TRBV6-5 and TRBJ2-1, with 8 bases fitting TRBD1. The CDR3 reads CASRETGGRHNEQFF. The CDR3 region has the DNA TGTGCCAGCAGGGAAACAGGGGGACGGCACAATGAGCAGTTCTTC.